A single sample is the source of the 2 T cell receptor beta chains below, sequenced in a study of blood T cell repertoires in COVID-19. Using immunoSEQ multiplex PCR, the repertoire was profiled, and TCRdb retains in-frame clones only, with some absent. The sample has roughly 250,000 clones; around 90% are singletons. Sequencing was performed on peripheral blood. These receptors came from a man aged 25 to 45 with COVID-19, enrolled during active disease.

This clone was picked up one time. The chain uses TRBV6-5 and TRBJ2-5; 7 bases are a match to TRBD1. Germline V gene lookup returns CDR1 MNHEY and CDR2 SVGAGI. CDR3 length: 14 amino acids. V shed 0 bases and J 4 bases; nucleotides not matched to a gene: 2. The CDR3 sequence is CASSYSWTGETQYF. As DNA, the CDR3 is TGTGCCAGCAGTTACTCATGGACAGGAGAGACCCAGTACTTC.

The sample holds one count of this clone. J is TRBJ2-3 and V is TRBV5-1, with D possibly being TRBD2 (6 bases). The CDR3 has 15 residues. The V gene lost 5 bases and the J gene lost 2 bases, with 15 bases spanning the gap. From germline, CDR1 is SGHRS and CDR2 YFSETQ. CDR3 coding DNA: TGCGCCAGCAGTAGGCGGACTACCGACACAGATACGCAGTATTTT. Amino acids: CASSRRTTDTDTQYF.